A selection of T cell receptor beta chains follows, all from one sample in a study of T cell changes during pregnancy in multiple sclerosis. The repertoire was sequenced with immunoSEQ multiplex PCR; TCRdb's copy has only in-frame clones and lacks some. The sample includes 35,000 or so clones, roughly 91% of them seen just once. Material: CD4+ T cells from peripheral blood mononuclear cells, obtained in the first trimester of pregnancy. The source is a female donor with multiple sclerosis, enrolled in a pregnancy study. Both conserved end residues are part of each CDR3. The order of the fields is D gene, J gene, V gene, clone size, CDR3 DNA, CDR3 protein. A D gene is named only where the DNA matches it firmly. Size is omitted from some rows. Given values are once, few, many or a class for expanded clones.

TRBD1 | TRBJ2-5 | TRBV7-6 | few | TGTGCCAGCAGCTCGGCAGGGGGCCGGGAGTACTTC | CASSSAGGREYF
- | TRBJ1-5 | TRBV5-5 | - | TGTGCCAGCAGCTTGGGTCCAGAATATAGCAATCAGCCCCAGCATTTT | CASSLGPEYSNQPQHF
TRBD2 | TRBJ2-2 | TRBV27 | - | TGTGCCAGCAGGAGGACTAGCGGGAGTACCGGGGAGCTGTTTTTT | CASRRTSGSTGELFF
TRBD2 | TRBJ2-7 | TRBV27 | - | TGTGCCAGCAGTTTAGTACTAGCGAGTGAGCAGTACTTC | CASSLVLASEQYF
TRBD1 | TRBJ2-7 | TRBV28 | few | TGTGCCAGCAGTTTATGGGACAGGGGCCCATCCTACGAGCAGTACTTC | CASSLWDRGPSYEQYF
- | TRBJ1-5 | TRBV6-1 | - | TGTGCCAGCAGTGAACAGACAGAGAGCAATCAGCCCCAGCATTTT | CASSEQTESNQPQHF
TRBD1 | TRBJ1-1 | TRBV9 | few | TGTGCCAGCAGCAGCCTAGGGACAGCGGGTTCGACTGAAGCTTTCTTT | CASSSLGTAGSTEAFF
TRBD2 | TRBJ2-3 | TRBV7-2 | - | TGTGCCAGCAGCTCGACTAGCGGACGCACAGATACGCAGTATTTT | CASSSTSGRTDTQYF
TRBD2 | TRBJ2-3 | TRBV19 | - | TGTGCCAGTAGTATAAGCGCTAGCGGGGGGACAACAGATACGCAGTATTTT | CASSISASGGTTDTQYF
TRBD1 | TRBJ1-5 | TRBV5-5 | once | TGTGCCAGCAGCTGGACAGGGGGTCTAGGACAGCCCCAGCATTTT | CASSWTGGLGQPQHF
- | TRBJ2-5 | TRBV11-2 | - | TGTGCCAGCAGCTTAGGTTCCCACAGGGAAGAGACCCAGTACTTC | CASSLGSHREETQYF
- | TRBJ2-2 | TRBV19 | - | TGTGCCACCACGGACAGTAACACCGGGGAGCTGTTTTTT | CATTDSNTGELFF
TRBD1 | TRBJ1-2 | TRBV28 | - | TGTGCCAGCAGTGTGAGGGGGCCTAACTATGGCTACACCTTC | CASSVRGPNYGYTF
TRBD1 | TRBJ1-1 | TRBV9 | - | TGTGCCAGCAGCAACTCAGGGGGCAGGGGCACTGAAGCTTTCTTT | CASSNSGGRGTEAFF
- | TRBJ2-2 | TRBV11-3 | once | TGTGCCAGCAGCTTAGTAGCTAGCGGGGAGCTGTTTTTT | CASSLVASGELFF
TRBD1 | TRBJ1-2 | TRBV30 | - | TGTGCCTGTCGGGACAGTTTAACCTATGGCTACACCTTC | CACRDSLTYGYTF
- | TRBJ1-2 | TRBV19 | - | TGTGCCAGTAGTGTGGACAGAGAAAACTATGGCTACACCTTC | CASSVDRENYGYTF
- | TRBJ1-1 | TRBV7-2 | - | TGTGCCAGCAGCTTATCAATGGCGAGGGAAGCTTTCTTT | CASSLSMAREAFF
TRBD1 | TRBJ1-5 | TRBV28 | - | TGTGCCAGCAGGACAAAAACCGGCCCACGACAGGGAATCAGCAATCAGCCCCAGCATTTT | CASRTKTGPRQGISNQPQHF
- | TRBJ2-6 | TRBV30 | - | TGTGCCTGGAGACGAGGCCGGCTGAGCTCTGGGGCCAACGTCCTGACTTTC | CAWRRGRLSSGANVLTF
TRBD1 | TRBJ1-4 | TRBV10-1 | - | TGCGCCAGCAGTCCACAACGGGACAGGGGGCAAAAACTGTTTTTT | CASSPQRDRGQKLFF
- | TRBJ2-7 | TRBV4-1 | - | TGCGCCAGCAGCCAAGGAAGGGGGGGGGTCTACGAGCAGTACTTC | CASSQGRGGVYEQYF
- | TRBJ2-7 | TRBV28 | - | TGTGCCAGCAGTTTCCTGGGACTTGCCTACGAGCAGTACTTC | CASSFLGLAYEQYF
- | TRBJ2-5 | TRBV5-4 | - | TGTGCCAGCAGCTTAGGGGAGGTATGGCAAGAGACCCAGTACTTC | CASSLGEVWQETQYF
TRBD2 | TRBJ2-7 | TRBV2 | - | TGTGCCAGCAGTCCCCGCGGGGGTGAGCAGTACTTC | CASSPRGGEQYF
TRBD1 | TRBJ2-1 | TRBV7-2 | - | TGTGCCAGCAGCTTAGCCGGGACAGGGGGCTTTGAGCAGTTCTTC | CASSLAGTGGFEQFF
- | TRBJ1-1 | TRBV4-1 | - | TGCGCCAGCAGCCAAGATGTAAAACAGGGAAAGAACACTGAAGCTTTCTTT | CASSQDVKQGKNTEAFF
- | TRBJ1-1 | TRBV19 | - | TGTGCCAGTAGCGCACAGAGGAACACTGAAGCTTTCTTT | CASSAQRNTEAFF